This TCR beta chain was profiled in a study of beta chain features in type 1 diabetes. This clone was seen more than once but under ten times. Expressed TCRB transcripts were sequenced because the entire RNA isolate underwent reverse transcription. Method: immunoSEQ multiplex PCR; TCRdb's copy keeps in-frame clones and lacks some. The sample lists hundreds of thousands of clones; 12% to 15% were seen once. Trimming took 2 bases from V and 4 from J, leaving 12 bases between them. The CDR3 has 15 amino acids. Germline CDR1 reads MDHEN; CDR2 reads SYDVKM. This receptor was obtained from a man aged 25 to 45 in good health. Sequencing was done on a sample of central memory CD4+ T cells from blood. V and J are TRBV28 and TRBJ1-3; possibly TRBD1 for D (5 bases). CDR3 loop: CASSLGSGTGNTIYF. For the CDR3, the DNA is TGTGCCAGCAGTTTAGGCTCTGGGACCGGAAACACCATATATTTT. The full variable domain, rest sourced from reference TRBV28 and TRBJ1-3, is DVKVTQSSRYLVKRTGEKVFLECVQDMDHENMFWYRQDPGLGLRLIYFSYDVKMKEKGDIPEGYSVSREKKERFSLILESASTNQTSMYLCASSLGSGTGNTIYFGEGSWLTVV.